This TCR beta chain was captured in a study of patients and donors after allogeneic stem cell transplantation (TCRdb year 2020). Library preparation employed RT-PCR. TCRdb records NextSeq 550 as the sequencer. The public reads were reanalyzed by TCRdb: fastp trimming at Q25, MiXCR alignment, in-frame beta chains only. Entries that share a CDR3 protein sequence are merged under the most common genes and DNA. Present in this sample are about 24,000 distinct CDR3 sequences, 40% to 45% of which were seen just once. Together, the top ten hold more than 60% of the sample. The V end gives up 5 bases and the J end 12 bases, leaving 15 bases in the junction not matched to a gene. Based on the germline V gene, the CDR1 and CDR2 sequences are SGHAT and FQNNGV. The CDR3 sequence holds 15 residues, the cysteine and phenylalanine included. Only the CDR3 portion is preserved as DNA: 45 bases, with reading frame beginning at the first base.

The table lists this clonotype with a few counts. Its antigen has not been determined. Base-call qualities are not available, and no considerably larger clone is one nucleotide away. The chain is encoded by TRBV11-2 joined to TRBJ2-1, and TRBD2 matches 8 of the central bases. The sample taken for sequencing was blood, either unsorted or a sorted T cell fraction (not recorded which). This clonotype originated in a human donor who was either an allogeneic HSCT recipient or a stem cell or donor lymphocyte infusion donor (not recorded which). It is not recorded whose cells these are; they may come from a transplant donor. The nucleotide sequence is TGTGCCAGCAGCAGAGTAGCGGGGACTCGCCTGGGGCAGTTCTTC. This codes for CASSRVAGTRLGQFF.